This is a list of T cell receptor beta chains from one sample in a study of cytomegalovirus exposure and HLA in healthy donors. TCRdb's table, derived via immunoSEQ multiplex PCR, lists solely in-frame clones and lacks some. The repertoire holds roughly 20,000 clones, about four fifths seen once, with about 22% in the top ten. The sample consisted of PBMCs. The receptor source for this set is a human donor in good health. CDR3s include the opening cysteine and the closing phenylalanine or tryptophan. Fields, in order: CDR3 DNA, CDR3 protein, V gene, D gene, J gene, clone size. D genes are given only for firm matches. Part of the rows lack a size; the others show once, few, many or a class for expanded clones.

CDR3nt: TGTGCCAGCAGCCTGGACAGGGGGCACTACGAGCAGTACTTC
CDR3aa: CASSLDRGHYEQYF
v_gene: TRBV6-5
d_gene: TRBD1
j_gene: TRBJ2-7
abundance: -

CDR3nt: TGTGCCAGCAGTCCGACCTGGTACAGCAACTCCTACGAGCAGTACTTC
CDR3aa: CASSPTWYSNSYEQYF
v_gene: TRBV28
d_gene: -
j_gene: TRBJ2-7
abundance: -

CDR3nt: TGTGCCAGCAGCTTTCGGCCGACAGGGAATGGATATGGCTACACCTTC
CDR3aa: CASSFRPTGNGYGYTF
v_gene: TRBV5-6
d_gene: TRBD1
j_gene: TRBJ1-2
abundance: -

CDR3nt: TGTGCCAGCAGTGGAAGTGTAGCGGGAGCTACAGATACGCAGTATTTT
CDR3aa: CASSGSVAGATDTQYF
v_gene: TRBV2
d_gene: TRBD2
j_gene: TRBJ2-3
abundance: -

CDR3nt: TGTGCCAGCAGCCTCCGGGACTTCTCTGGAAACACCATATATTTT
CDR3aa: CASSLRDFSGNTIYF
v_gene: TRBV9
d_gene: -
j_gene: TRBJ1-3
abundance: -

CDR3nt: TGTGCCAGTTCCGACAGGACTAGCACAGATACGCAGTATTTT
CDR3aa: CASSDRTSTDTQYF
v_gene: TRBV21-1
d_gene: -
j_gene: TRBJ2-3
abundance: -

CDR3nt: TGTGCCAGCAGCCCCTGGACGGACACCTACGAGCAGTACTTC
CDR3aa: CASSPWTDTYEQYF
v_gene: TRBV14
d_gene: -
j_gene: TRBJ2-7
abundance: -

CDR3nt: TGTGCCAGCAGTTCGACAGGGGGCGCAACTAATGAAAAACTGTTTTTT
CDR3aa: CASSSTGGATNEKLFF
v_gene: TRBV7-2
d_gene: TRBD1
j_gene: TRBJ1-4
abundance: -

CDR3nt: TGCGCCAGCAGCCAGTTCGGATCCTACAGCCCCACTGAAGCTTTCTTT
CDR3aa: CASSQFGSYSPTEAFF
v_gene: TRBV4-3
d_gene: -
j_gene: TRBJ1-1
abundance: -

CDR3nt: TGTGCCAGCAGAAGCGGGTTTGGACTAGCGGGAGACGAGCAGTACTTC
CDR3aa: CASRSGFGLAGDEQYF
v_gene: TRBV27
d_gene: TRBD2
j_gene: TRBJ2-7
abundance: -

CDR3nt: TGCGCCAGCAGCTCGACAGGGGCTGGATATGGCTACACCTTC
CDR3aa: CASSSTGAGYGYTF
v_gene: TRBV5-1
d_gene: TRBD1
j_gene: TRBJ1-2
abundance: few

CDR3nt: TGCGCCACCGAAGGGGAGGGGGATCCCGACGAGCAGTACTTC
CDR3aa: CATEGEGDPDEQYF
v_gene: TRBV4-3
d_gene: -
j_gene: TRBJ2-7
abundance: -

CDR3nt: TGTGCCAGCAGCGGACTAGCCAGACACGAGCAGTACTTC
CDR3aa: CASSGLARHEQYF
v_gene: TRBV7-2
d_gene: TRBD2
j_gene: TRBJ2-7
abundance: -

CDR3nt: TGTGCCAGCAGTTACTCAGGGGCTCGGGAAAAACTGTTTTTT
CDR3aa: CASSYSGAREKLFF
v_gene: TRBV6-5
d_gene: -
j_gene: TRBJ1-4
abundance: once

CDR3nt: TGTGCCAGCAGCTTCACAGGGACCAACACTGAAGCTTTCTTT
CDR3aa: CASSFTGTNTEAFF
v_gene: TRBV7-9
d_gene: -
j_gene: TRBJ1-1
abundance: -

CDR3nt: TGTGCCAGCAGACGGGACAGGGATAGCAATCAGCCCCAGCATTTT
CDR3aa: CASRRDRDSNQPQHF
v_gene: TRBV2
d_gene: TRBD1
j_gene: TRBJ1-5
abundance: -

CDR3nt: TGTGCCAGCAGCCAAGGCGGTTATAGGAGAAACACCATATATTTT
CDR3aa: CASSQGGYRRNTIYF
v_gene: TRBV14
d_gene: -
j_gene: TRBJ1-3
abundance: -

CDR3nt: TGTGCCAGCAGTCCCCCCGGGGAAACCGGGGAGCTGTTTTTT
CDR3aa: CASSPPGETGELFF
v_gene: TRBV28
d_gene: -
j_gene: TRBJ2-2
abundance: -

CDR3nt: TGTGCCAGCAGCGGGACTAGCGGGATAGGCGAGCAGTACTTC
CDR3aa: CASSGTSGIGEQYF
v_gene: TRBV9
d_gene: TRBD2
j_gene: TRBJ2-7
abundance: -

CDR3nt: TGCGCCAGCAGCCGCCAAGAGACCCAGTACTTC
CDR3aa: CASSRQETQYF
v_gene: TRBV5-1
d_gene: -
j_gene: TRBJ2-5
abundance: once